The 23 T cell receptor beta chains reported below all come from one sample, sequenced in a study of cytomegalovirus exposure and HLA in healthy donors. Here immunoSEQ multiplex PCR was the method, and the copy in TCRdb shows in-frame clones only, minus some. The sample records over 150,000 clones, roughly 95% being singletons. Sample: PBMCs. The receptor source for this set is a young woman in good health and CMV-seronegative.

The chain uses TRBV6-6 and TRBJ1-6, with D hard to call. Germline V CDR1 and CDR2: MNHNY, SVGAGI (reference sequence). V gave up 6 bases and J gave up 11 bases, with 11 bases separating them. The CDR3 runs to 12 residues. The chain's CDR3 is CASSETPTPLHF. Here the CDR3 DNA reads TGTGCCAGCAGCGAAACCCCTACACCCCTCCACTTT.

The chain uses TRBV28 and TRBJ1-1; D is ambiguous. Germline CDR1 is MDHEN and CDR2 is SYDVKM. Between the trimmed V and J ends, which lost 3 bases and 4 bases, there was a span of 6 bases. This CDR3 spans 12 amino acids. The DNA for the CDR3 is TGTGCCAGCAGTTTTTTGCGCACTGAAGCTTTCTTT. Its protein is CASSFLRTEAFF.

The J gene is TRBJ2-3, the V gene TRBV23-1, with no clear D. TRBV23-1 qualifies as an ORF whose function is uncertain. The CDR3 spans 14 residues. Trimming left V 1 base short and J 0 bases short, with 5 bases between. The CDR3 DNA follows: TGCGCCAGCAGTCAATGGCTTAGCACAGATACGCAGTATTTT. This encodes CASSQWLSTDTQYF.

The chain couples TRBV21-1 to TRBJ1-5; the DNA was not compared with TRBD1, the D call given in the table. TRBV21-1 is reported as a pseudogene. This CDR3 has 17 residues. The CDR3 nucleotides are TGTGCCAGCAGCAAAGGTACAGGACAGTATAGCAATCAGCCCCAGCATTTT. Protein sequence: CASSKGTGQYSNQPQHF.

J is TRBJ1-1 and V is TRBV10-2, with 7 nucleotides matching TRBD1. Trimming took 4 bases from V and 5 from J; bases not matched to a gene: 4. The CDR3 is made up of 13 amino acids. Germline loops: CDR1 WSHSY, CDR2 SAAADI. The CDR3 loop is CASSAGGGTEAFF. The CDR3 DNA reads as TGCGCCAGCAGTGCAGGGGGAGGTACTGAAGCTTTCTTT.

The chain couples TRBV19 to TRBJ1-1; D not resolved. Germline V gene sequence: CDR1 LNHDA, CDR2 SQIVND (reference sequence). V lost 0 bases and J lost 1, with 6 bases in between. CDR3 length: 14 residues. The CDR3 coding sequence is TGTGCCAGTAGTATAGATGGAGGGAACACTGAAGCTTTCTTT. This translates into CASSIDGGNTEAFF.

The chain couples TRBV6-7 to TRBJ1-1; 7 bases agree with TRBD1. TRBV6-7 is filed as an ORF, its function uncertain. Trimming removed 6 bases from V and 2 bases from J; junction bases left unmatched: 15. The CDR3 loop spans 17 amino acids. The CDR3, as DNA: TGTGCCAGCAGCTCACAGGGGCGTATTTACCCTAACACTGAAGCTTTCTTT. It is translated as CASSSQGRIYPNTEAFF.

The genes are TRBV4-3 and TRBJ2-7, with D maybe TRBD1 (6 bases). The CDR3 covers 15 residues. The germline CDR1 and CDR2 sequences are LGHNA and YSLEER. Trimming pared 1 base from V and 1 base from J, leaving 11 bases between. CDR3 DNA: TGCGCCAGCAGCCAAGGGACAGATCATTCCTACGAGCAGTACTTC. Translated, it gives CASSQGTDHSYEQYF.

The chain is built from TRBV4-3 and TRBJ1-1, with D perhaps matching TRBD1 (5 bases). Germline V gene lookup returns CDR1 LGHNA and CDR2 YSLEER. Trimming left V 2 bases short and J 4 bases short, with 11 bases between. The CDR3 runs 14 residues. The CDR3: CASSQPGGGTEAFF. CDR3 coding DNA: TGCGCCAGCAGCCAACCTGGGGGAGGCACTGAAGCTTTCTTT.

The genes are TRBV5-1 and TRBJ1-4; the match to TRBD1 covers 8 bases. Unmatched junction bases numbered 2, after V lost 2 bases and J lost 2 bases. From germline, CDR1 is SGHRS and CDR2 YFSETQ. The CDR3 is 15 residues long. CDR3 nucleotides: TGCGCCAGCAGCTTTACAGGGGGTACTAATGAAAAACTGTTTTTT. Translating it yields CASSFTGGTNEKLFF.

The chain is built from TRBV7-2 and TRBJ2-3; 8 bases fit TRBD2. This CDR3 region has 16 residues. V lost 5 bases, J lost 4 bases, and 11 bases stayed unmatched. Germline loops: CDR1 SGHTA, CDR2 FQGNSA. The CDR3 reads CASSQAGTRKSDTQYF. CDR3 nucleotide sequence: TGTGCCAGCAGCCAGGCGGGGACTAGAAAATCAGATACGCAGTATTTT.

The rearrangement joins TRBV7-9 to TRBJ1-2; TRBD1 matches 7 bases. Germline V CDR1 and CDR2: SEHNR, FQNEAQ (reference sequence). The CDR3 spans 16 residues. V was clipped by 6 bases and J by 4 bases; unmatched bases: 14. The CDR3 nucleotides are TGTGCCAGCAGTCACCAGGGGGACTTAATTTCCTATGGCTACACCTTC. As protein: CASSHQGDLISYGYTF.

This chain joins TRBV5-4 and TRBJ2-1, with a weak D call TRBD1 (6 bases). The germline V gene encodes CDR1 SGHNT and CDR2 YYREEE (reference sequence). This CDR3 contains 16 residues. The V and J ends lost 1 base and 2 bases respectively, with 13 bases between them. In DNA form, the CDR3 reads TGTGCCAGCAGCTTGCATTGGACAGCCGCCTACAATGAGCAGTTCTTC. It translates to CASSLHWTAAYNEQFF.

The chain uses TRBV9 and TRBJ2-1; a possible D gene is TRBD1 (5 bases). V lost 0 bases to trimming and J lost 8 bases, with 12 bases between them. The CDR3 spans 14 residues. In germline, CDR1 is SGDLS, CDR2 YYNGEE. CDR3 protein: CASSVAPRGDEQFF. The CDR3 DNA sequence: TGTGCCAGCAGCGTAGCGCCTAGGGGTGATGAGCAGTTCTTC.

The J gene is TRBJ1-1, the V gene TRBV7-2; D gene uncertain. CDR1 and CDR2 from the germline V gene are SGHTA and FQGNSA. V dropped 2 bases and J dropped 0 bases, with 13 bases sitting between them. The CDR3 is made up of 16 amino acids. The CDR3 region has the DNA TGTGCCAGCAGCTTAATGGCAGGAACCATGAACACTGAAGCTTTCTTT. Translating gives CASSLMAGTMNTEAFF.

The rearrangement links TRBV11-2 to TRBJ2-5, with D possibly TRBD1 on 5 matching bases. Per germline, CDR1 SGHAT and CDR2 FQNNGV. V dropped 6 bases and J dropped 9 bases, with 14 bases sitting between them. This CDR3 has 12 residues. In DNA, the CDR3 is TGTGCCAGCAGGGGGCCCCCGGCGGCCCAGTACTTC. It is translated as CASRGPPAAQYF. Full variable domain (missing parts from reference TRBV11-2 and TRBJ2-5): EAGVAQSPRYKIIEKRQSVAFWCNPISGHATLYWYQQILGQGPKLLIQFQNNGVVDDSQLPKDRFSAERLKGVDSTLKIQPAKLEDSAVYLCASRGPPAAQYFGPGTRLLVL.

The J gene is TRBJ2-2, the V gene TRBV27; the match to TRBD1 covers 12 bases. CDR1 is MNHEY, CDR2 SMNVEV, per germline (reference sequence). Trimming at V came to 4 bases and at J to 0 bases, leaving 3 bases not matched to a gene. The CDR3 extends over 17 amino acids. CDR3 loop: CASSSGTGGSNTGELFF. CDR3 nucleotide sequence: TGTGCCAGCAGTTCGGGGACAGGGGGCTCGAACACCGGGGAGCTGTTTTTT.

This clone was found a few times. The chain combines TRBV5-1 with TRBJ2-1; TRBD2 matches at 7 bases. The germline CDR1 and CDR2 sequences are SGHRS and YFSETQ. With 2 bases clipped from V and 1 base from J, the junction kept 6 bases outside the gene matches. There are 16 residues in the CDR3. Here the CDR3 reads CASSFGLAASYNEQFF. The CDR3 DNA is TGCGCCAGCAGCTTTGGGCTAGCGGCATCCTACAATGAGCAGTTCTTC.

J is TRBJ1-1 and V is TRBV11-2; D possibly corresponds to TRBD1 (5 bases). This CDR3 spans 12 amino acids. Between the trimmed V and J ends, which lost 7 bases and 1 base, there was a span of 7 bases. Germline CDR1 SGHAT, CDR2 FQNNGV. CDR3 nucleotide sequence: TGTGCCAGCAAGGGGTCGAACACTGAAGCTTTCTTT. Its translation is CASKGSNTEAFF.

Here the CDR3 DNA reads TGTGCCAGCAGTAGGGAACAGGGACGCACCGGGGAGCTGTTTTTT. It yields the protein CASSREQGRTGELFF. The gene calls are TRBV2 and TRBJ2-2, with D possibly TRBD1 on 6 matching bases. CDR3 size: 15 residues. The V and J ends lost 5 bases and 4 bases respectively, with 14 bases between them. The germline gives CDR1 SNHLY, CDR2 FYNNEI.

CDR3 sequence reads: CASSFGQGPTEQYF. The CDR3 DNA sequence: TGTGCCAGCAGCTTCGGACAGGGGCCCACGGAGCAGTACTTC. The chain is built from TRBV5-6 and TRBJ2-7, with 9 bases aligning to TRBD1. Germline lookup yields CDR1 SGHDT and CDR2 YYEEEE. The CDR3 has 14 residues. The J segment lost 7 bases and the V segment lost 2 bases, leaving 7 bases of the junction unmatched.

V and J are TRBV4-3 and TRBJ1-1, with 8 bases matching TRBD1. The J segment lost 5 bases and the V segment lost 3 bases, leaving 8 bases of the junction unmatched. The CDR3 has 15 amino acids. The germline gives CDR1 LGHNA, CDR2 YSLEER. In DNA form, the CDR3 reads TGCGCCAGCAGCCAGGAAACAGGGGGTAGTACTGAAGCTTTCTTT. Translation: CASSQETGGSTEAFF.

J is TRBJ1-1 and V is TRBV5-1; D uncertain. Germline CDR1 reads SGHRS; CDR2 reads YFSETQ. V was shortened by 5 bases and J by 4 bases, with 18 bases between the two germline ends. The CDR3 length is 15 residues. The CDR3 here is CASSHSPIVGTEAFF. The CDR3 bases are TGCGCCAGCAGTCACTCTCCAATAGTTGGCACTGAAGCTTTCTTT.